One T cell receptor beta chain is described in this entry. Antigen: not known. The sample originates from a study of OX40 agonist ivuxolimab in advanced cancers. At the level of the study: Prior anti-PD-1, anti-PD-L1 or anti-CTLA-4 therapy did not bar entry, and approximately 40% had some.

The study's findings and limits: Nonresponders, in some cases, also had low normalized T-cell clonal expansion. At doses 0.1 to 3.0 mg/kg, CD4+ and CD8+ clones expanded.

The assay was immunoSEQ multiplex PCR, and TCRdb's table has in-frame clones only and misses some. The sample carries some 72,000 clones, around 90% recorded once. The V end lost 7 bases, the J end lost 0 bases, and 12 bases lay between the germline ends. Per germline, CDR1 SGHTA and CDR2 FQGNSA. The CDR3 totals 14 residues. Autoimmune disease history or systemic immunosuppression led to patients being barred. This TCR was sampled from an adult with an advanced solid tumor such as melanoma, head and neck, liver or kidney cancer. Sequencing was performed on CD4+ or CD8+ T cells sorted from blood, taken in a trial of the OX40 agonist ivuxolimab. The chain uses TRBV7-2 and TRBJ1-1; D gene ambiguous. The CDR3 DNA sequence: TGTGCCAGCACCCGATTGTACATGAACACTGAAGCTTTCTTT. Encoded protein: CASTRLYMNTEAFF.